Sequencing of this T cell receptor (beta chain) was carried out in a study of T cell changes during pregnancy in multiple sclerosis. CDR3 length: 15 amino acids. Germline V gives CDR1 LNHDA, CDR2 SQIVND (reference sequence). Trimming removed 4 bases at V and 2 bases at J, with 15 bases between. The table came from immunoSEQ multiplex PCR; TCRdb's copy has only in-frame clones and leaves some out. The repertoire holds around 30,000 clones, with 93% as singletons. This rearrangement joins TRBV19 to TRBJ2-7, with a possible D match to TRBD2 (5 bases). This clonotype was obtained from a female donor with multiple sclerosis, enrolled in a pregnancy study. The sample consisted of CD4+ T cells from peripheral blood mononuclear cells, taken after pregnancy. This CDR3 is CASSKLEVVPYEQYF. In nucleotides, the CDR3 is TGTGCCAGTAGTAAGCTGGAGGTCGTACCCTACGAGCAGTACTTC.